Shown below are 8 T cell receptor beta chains from a single sample sequenced in a study of CD8 T cells in ankylosing spondylitis. Study results and limitations: Within ankylosing spondylitis blood, a TCR beta motif made up of roughly eight highly homologous variants appeared to be characteristic.

Their specific antigens are unknown. A single record per CDR3 protein comes from TCRdb applying MiXCR to the 5' RACE reads. The sample has 220,000 or so distinct CDR3 sequences; about 18% are singletons. What was sequenced was blood, either unsorted or a sorted T cell fraction (not recorded which). Source of these receptors: a male donor with ankylosing spondylitis.

The table lists this clonotype with a few counts. The chain employs TRBV19 and TRBJ2-1; D is perhaps TRBD1 (5 bases). Germline V gene lookup returns CDR1 LNHDA and CDR2 SQIVND (reference sequence). The V end was cut by 3 bases, the J end by 0 bases, with 12 bases between. This CDR3 contains 16 residues. Here the CDR3 reads CASSMLGDSSYNEQFF. The DNA of the CDR3 is TGTGCCAGTAGTATGCTAGGGGATTCCTCCTACAATGAGCAGTTCTTC. The full variable domain, with the rest looked up from reference TRBV19 and TRBJ2-1, is DGGITQSPKYLFRKEGQNVTLSCEQNLNHDAMYWYRQDPGQGLRLIYYSQIVNDFQKGDIAEGYSVSREKKESFPLTVTSAQKNPTAFYLCASSMLGDSSYNEQFFGPGTRLTVL.

The sample holds many counts of this clonotype. The chain links TRBV12-3 or TRBV12-4 to TRBJ2-2; D unclear. V was trimmed by 3 bases and J by 3 bases, leaving 11 bases between them. The CDR3 loop spans 15 amino acids. The CDR3 DNA is TGTGCCAGCAGTTTGACGGACCGATACACCGGGGAGCTGTTTTTT. Its protein product is CASSLTDRYTGELFF.

CDR3 sequence reads: CASTHAGYNSPLHF. The DNA for the CDR3 is TGTGCCAGCACCCATGCCGGCTATAATTCACCCCTCCACTTT. This chain uses TRBV7-9 with TRBJ1-6; D remains ambiguous. The CDR3 is 14 amino acids. With 7 bases removed from V and 3 bases from J, the gap between germline ends came to 10 bases. Germline assignment: CDR1 SEHNR and CDR2 FQNEAQ (reference sequence).

A single count supports this clonotype. The rearrangement links TRBV27 to TRBJ2-1, with TRBD2 matching 9 bases. The germline gives CDR1 MNHEY, CDR2 SMNVEV (reference sequence). The CDR3 loop spans 17 amino acids. With 2 bases clipped from V and 7 bases from J, the junction kept 12 bases outside the gene matches. In nucleotides, the CDR3 is TGTGCCAGCAGTTTAGGGTTCGGCGGGAGGGCGGGGAATGAGCAGTTCTTC. Translated, it gives CASSLGFGGRAGNEQFF.

This clonotype came up a few times. The chain joins TRBV7-6 to TRBJ2-2; a possible D gene is TRBD1 (6 bases). Germline values: CDR1 SGHVS, CDR2 FNYEAQ. The CDR3 is 18 amino acids. V gave up 0 bases and J gave up 1 base, with 15 bases separating them. The CDR3 nucleotides read TGTGCCAGCAGCTTAGCGAACCGGGACACCTTGAACACCGGGGAGCTGTTTTTT. Its translation: CASSLANRDTLNTGELFF.

The chain couples TRBV6-1 to TRBJ2-3; a weak D match, TRBD1 (6 bases). V was pared by 2 bases and J by 0 bases, with 12 bases between. This CDR3 is built from 16 residues. Germline V CDR1 and CDR2: MNHNS, SASEGT. For the CDR3, the DNA is TGTGCCAGCAGTGAAATAGGGGGAGTTAGCACAGATACGCAGTATTTT. It yields the protein CASSEIGGVSTDTQYF.

This chain joins TRBV30 and TRBJ1-5, with D possibly being TRBD1 (5 bases). The CDR3 loop spans 13 amino acids. Germline loops: CDR1 GTSNPN, CDR2 SVGIG (reference sequence). Trimming cost V 4 bases and J 5 bases, with 12 bases left between them. Here the CDR3 DNA reads TGTGCCTGGACAACCGGGGCGGATCAGCCCCAGCATTTT. This codes for CAWTTGADQPQHF.

The V gene is TRBV4-1, the J gene TRBJ2-7; D may be TRBD2 (5 bases). The ends were cut back, 4 bases at V and 4 bases at J, with 14 bases in the middle. This CDR3 is 14 amino acids long. The V gene's germline CDR1 is MGHRA and CDR2 YSYEKL. CDR3 coding DNA: TGCGCCAGCAGCCTAAGCGGAGAGAGATACGAGCAGTACTTC. Its protein is CASSLSGERYEQYF.